A single sample gave rise to the 27 T cell receptor beta chains below, sequenced in a study of human T cells and chemical hapten exposure. One entry per CDR3 protein, called by TCRdb with MiXCR from the RACE reads. The sample has fewer than 150,000 distinct CDR3 sequences; about 12% are singletons. The time point here: patch test 2, 6 weeks after DPC sensitization. Treatment given: therapeutic diphenylcyclopropenone sensitization with weekly scalp DPC. Sequencing used whole blood, obtained in connection with sensitization to the hapten diphenylcyclopropenone (DPC). These receptors were collected from a woman between 50 and 59 years old with alopecia areata. Some clones in this sample may be carry-over from other donors' samples.

Only a few counts were recorded for this clonotype. The V call is TRBV11-1, the J call TRBJ1-4; D gene unclear. The germline V gene encodes CDR1 SGHAT and CDR2 FQDESV (reference sequence). V lost 4 bases and J lost 3, with 3 bases in between. The CDR3 is 12 amino acids. In nucleotides, the CDR3 is TGTGCCAGCAGCTACTCTAATGAAAAACTGTTTTTT. Its protein is CASSYSNEKLFF.

This clonotype has just a few counts. This chain links TRBV27 with TRBJ1-5; D is unclear. The CDR3 length is 13 residues. Between the trimmed V and J ends, which lost 7 bases and 11 bases, there was a span of 18 bases. Germline V gene lookup returns CDR1 MNHEY and CDR2 SMNVEV (reference sequence). The CDR3 DNA is TGTGCCAGCAAGGCTCCGGGAGGCCGAGCCCAGCATTTT. Translating it yields CASKAPGGRAQHF.

This clonotype was detected a few times. V is TRBV20-1 and J is TRBJ2-5; 7 bases align to TRBD2. Losses at the gene ends were 5 bases for V and 5 bases for J; bases not matched to a gene: 8. There are 13 residues in the CDR3. CDR1 is DFQATT and CDR2 is SNEGSKA in the germline V gene (reference sequence). CDR3 residues: CSAAQAGLETQYF. CDR3 DNA: TGCAGTGCTGCCCAAGCGGGACTGGAGACCCAGTACTTC.

This clonotype has a count of ten or more. The chain links TRBV18 to TRBJ1-5; D unresolved. The CDR3 loop spans 13 amino acids. The germline gives CDR1 KGHSH, CDR2 LQKENI. The V end lost 3 bases, the J end lost 1 base, and 4 bases lay between the germline ends. CDR3 DNA sequence: TGTGCCAGCTCACCGGGGAGCAATCAGCCCCAGCATTTT. This encodes CASSPGSNQPQHF.

This clonotype was seen only a few times. The rearrangement uses TRBV4-3 and TRBJ2-4, with a weak D call TRBD1 (5 bases). Trimming left V 0 bases short and J 8 bases short, with 20 bases between. Germline V gene sequence: CDR1 LGHNA, CDR2 YSLEER. The CDR3 is made up of 17 amino acids. Here the CDR3 DNA reads TGCGCCAGCAGCCAAGATTTAGCCCTCAGCGTAGGGGACATTCAGTACTTC. This gives the protein CASSQDLALSVGDIQYF.

This chain links TRBV20-1 with TRBJ1-1; D gene ambiguous. Germline V gives CDR1 DFQATT, CDR2 SNEGSKA (reference sequence). Trimming took 5 bases from V and 3 from J, leaving 13 bases between them. This CDR3 spans 13 amino acids. Here the CDR3 DNA reads TGCAGTGCTCTTCTACAGCTAGACACTGAAGCTTTCTTT. Amino acids: CSALLQLDTEAFF.

The sample holds a few counts of this clonotype. The chain combines TRBV11-2 with TRBJ2-7; perhaps TRBD2 as D (7 bases). The CDR3 runs 16 residues. Per the germline V gene, CDR1 is SGHAT and CDR2 is FQNNGV. V lost 2 bases to trimming and J lost 3 bases, with 17 bases between them. The CDR3 sequence is CASSLTSFGGRYEQYF. In DNA, the CDR3 is TGTGCCAGCAGCTTAACCAGTTTCGGGGGGCGCTACGAGCAGTACTTC.

Many counts were recorded for this clonotype. The CDR3 here is CASSEERINSPLHF. Here the CDR3 DNA reads TGCGCCAGCAGTGAAGAACGGATTAATTCACCCCTCCACTTT. This chain uses TRBV10-2 with TRBJ1-6; D is undetermined. The germline V and J ends were trimmed by 3 bases and 6 bases, with 9 bases remaining between them. The CDR3 extends over 14 amino acids. Germline-derived CDR1 and CDR2 are WSHSY and SAAADI.

The rearrangement links TRBV4-2 to TRBJ1-2, with D possibly being TRBD1 (6 bases). The V and J ends lost 0 bases and 3 bases respectively, with 11 bases between them. CDR1 LGHNA and CDR2 YNFKEQ come from the germline V gene. The CDR3 spans 15 residues. CDR3 sequence reads: CASSQDEGGDYGYTF. CDR3 DNA sequence: TGTGCCAGCAGCCAAGATGAAGGGGGTGACTATGGCTACACCTTC.

This chain joins TRBV2 and TRBJ2-6, with 9 nucleotides matching TRBD1. CDR3 length equals 16 residues. Germline CDR1 reads SNHLY; CDR2 reads FYNNEI. The ends lost 7 bases at V and 1 base at J; junction bases unmatched: 5. CDR3 sequence (DNA): TGTGCCAGCACGTTACAGGGGGCATCTGGGGCCAACGTCCTGACTTTC. It yields the protein CASTLQGASGANVLTF.

A few counts support this clonotype. The CDR3 DNA reads TGTGCCAGCAGCTCCCCGGGCTGGCCGTACCCATCAGATACGCAGTATTTT. Translation gives CASSSPGWPYPSDTQYF. J is TRBJ2-3 and V is TRBV7-2; the D is unclear. Deletions cut 4 bases from V and 4 bases from J, with 21 bases between. The germline CDR1 and CDR2 sequences are SGHTA and FQGNSA. The CDR3 runs to 17 residues.

This clonotype was observed a few times. V gene TRBV12-3 or TRBV12-4 combines with J gene TRBJ2-7, with D tentatively TRBD1 or TRBD2 (5 bases each). Deletions cut 6 bases from V and 6 bases from J, with 21 bases between. This CDR3 comprises 15 residues. CDR3 DNA sequence: TGTGCCAGCAGCTCTACCGCCGGGACGGCCGGCGAGCAGTACTTC. Amino acids: CASSSTAGTAGEQYF.

This clonotype was recorded at least ten times. The chain carries TRBV20-1 and TRBJ2-6; D not resolved. Germline CDR1 is DFQATT and CDR2 is SNEGSKA (reference sequence). V was pared by 4 bases and J by 3 bases, with 13 bases between. The CDR3 has 15 residues. In nucleotides, the CDR3 is TGCAGTGCTACTGCTGGTGCTCGTGGGGCCAACGTCCTGACTTTC. It specifies CSATAGARGANVLTF.

This clonotype came up many times. The rearrangement links TRBV5-1 to TRBJ2-7; 10 nucleotides line up with TRBD2. Germline trimming cut 4 bases from V and 0 bases from J; bases unmatched to any gene: 10. CDR1 and CDR2 (germline): SGHRS, YFSETQ. This CDR3 has 17 residues. CDR3 protein: CASSRAGSGRSSYEQYF. The CDR3 DNA reads as TGCGCCAGCAGCCGGGCCGGTAGCGGGAGGAGCTCCTACGAGCAGTACTTC.

This sequence joins TRBV3-1 and TRBJ1-1; 8 bases match TRBD1. Germline values: CDR1 LGHDT, CDR2 YNNKEL (reference sequence). With 5 bases clipped from V and 5 bases from J, the junction kept 7 bases outside the gene matches. The CDR3 runs 14 residues. The CDR3 nucleotides read TGTGCCAGCAGCTCCTCAGGGGGCCGAACTGAAGCTTTCTTT. It encodes CASSSSGGRTEAFF.

The CDR3 region has the DNA TGTGCCAGCAGGGACGCCGGGGAGACCCAGTACTTC. This codes for CASRDAGETQYF. V gene TRBV7-8 combines with J gene TRBJ2-5; D gene unclear. This CDR3 has 12 amino acids. With 6 bases removed from V and 5 bases from J, the gap between germline ends came to 10 bases. Germline CDR1 is SGHVS and CDR2 is FQNEAQ.

This clonotype came up a few times. The gene calls are TRBV29-1 and TRBJ1-2, with unresolved D. The CDR3 has 10 residues. From germline, CDR1 is SQVTM and CDR2 ANQGSEA. V was pared by 3 bases and J by 2 bases, with 1 base between. The CDR3 loop is CSVENYGYTF. The DNA of the CDR3 is TGCAGCGTTGAGAACTATGGCTACACCTTC. Using reference TRBV29-1 and TRBJ1-2 for the parts outside the CDR3, the full variable domain is SAVISQKPSRDICQRGTSLTIQCQVDSQVTMMFWYRQQPGQSLTLIATANQGSEATYESGFVIDKFPISRPNLTFSTLTVSNMSPEDSSIYLCSVENYGYTFGSGTRLTVV.

This clonotype is medium-sized in the sample. This chain links TRBV20-1 with TRBJ2-1; 7 nucleotides match TRBD2. V shed 0 bases and J 8 bases; nucleotides not matched to a gene: 10. Germline lookup yields CDR1 DFQATT and CDR2 SNEGSKA (reference sequence). The CDR3 extends over 15 amino acids. CDR3 nucleotide sequence: TGCAGTGCTAGAGATCAGACTAGCCAACTCGATGAGCAGTTCTTC. Translation gives CSARDQTSQLDEQFF.

This clonotype was counted between two and nine times. CDR3 coding DNA: TGTGCCAGCAGCTCCCAGCGGGAAGAGACCCAGTACTTC. Amino acid sequence: CASSSQREETQYF. The chain uses TRBV5-4 and TRBJ2-5; possibly TRBD2 for D (6 bases). This CDR3 has 13 residues. V lost 3 bases to trimming and J lost 3 bases, with 9 bases between them. The germline gives CDR1 SGHNT, CDR2 YYREEE (reference sequence). The variable domain in full, with the rest retrieved from reference TRBV5-4 and TRBJ2-5, is ETGVTQSPTHLIKTRGQQVTLRCSSQSGHNTVSWYQQALGQGPQFIFQYYREEENGRGNFPPRFSGLQFPNYSSELNVNALELDDSALYLCASSSQREETQYFGPGTRLLVL.

This clonotype was observed a few times. This chain connects TRBV6-6 to TRBJ2-1; TRBD2 might be the D (7 bases). The CDR3 sequence is 14 residues long. Trimming took off 5 bases at V and 4 bases at J, with 12 bases between the two ends. Germline V gene sequence: CDR1 MNHNY, CDR2 SVGAGI (reference sequence). The CDR3 is CASSRGARYNEQFF. In DNA, the CDR3 is TGTGCCAGCAGTCGGGGGGCGCGGTACAATGAGCAGTTCTTC.

The gene calls are TRBV7-2 and TRBJ2-5; TRBD1 is a possible D gene (6 bases). CDR1 is SGHTA and CDR2 is FQGNSA in the germline V gene. There are 14 residues in the CDR3. V shed 5 bases and J shed 2 bases, with 12 bases lying between them. The CDR3: CASSPGHSQETQYF. The CDR3, as DNA: TGTGCCAGCAGCCCGGGACACTCTCAAGAGACCCAGTACTTC.

This clonotype has a handful of counts. The chain uses TRBV6-6 and TRBJ2-7; 9 bases match TRBD1. V shed 5 bases and J 6 bases; nucleotides not matched to a gene: 11. CDR3 length equals 15 residues. Germline V gene lookup returns CDR1 MNHNY and CDR2 SVGAGI (reference sequence). The chain's CDR3 is CASSTTGGLRGEQYF. DNA for the CDR3: TGTGCCAGCAGTACGACAGGGGGTCTAAGGGGCGAGCAGTACTTC.

This clonotype was counted at least ten times. The J gene is TRBJ2-7, the V gene TRBV25-1, with 10 bases fitting TRBD2. The germline CDR1 and CDR2 sequences are MGHDK and SYGVNS. Germline trimming cut 4 bases from V and 2 bases from J; bases unmatched to any gene: 8. CDR3 length equals 16 residues. The CDR3 sequence: CASSGSGRPSPYEQYF. For the CDR3, the DNA is TGTGCCAGCAGTGGTAGCGGGAGGCCCTCTCCCTACGAGCAGTACTTC.

This clonotype has at least ten counts. This chain links TRBV29-1 with TRBJ1-4; D perhaps matches TRBD1 (6 bases). Trimming took off 7 bases at V and 5 bases at J, with 11 bases between the two ends. The CDR3 length is 12 residues. CDR1 is SQVTM, CDR2 ANQGSEA, per germline. CDR3 region: CSGTASNEKLFF. For the CDR3, the DNA is TGCAGCGGGACAGCCTCGAATGAAAAACTGTTTTTT. The entire variable domain, with the rest obtained from reference TRBV29-1 and TRBJ1-4, is as follows: SAVISQKPSRDICQRGTSLTIQCQVDSQVTMMFWYRQQPGQSLTLIATANQGSEATYESGFVIDKFPISRPNLTFSTLTVSNMSPEDSSIYLCSGTASNEKLFFGSGTQLSVL.

The rearrangement uses TRBV29-1 and TRBJ2-2, with 9 nucleotides matching TRBD1. The CDR3 extends over 14 amino acids. The ends lost 6 bases at V and 4 bases at J; junction bases unmatched: 6. Germline V CDR1 and CDR2: SQVTM, ANQGSEA. CDR3 protein: CSVYDRGTTGELFF. DNA of the CDR3: TGCAGCGTATACGACAGGGGGACCACCGGGGAGCTGTTTTTT.

This clonotype was seen repeatedly, ten times or more. The chain couples TRBV28 to TRBJ2-3; D is unclear. The CDR3 has 14 amino acids. The germline gives CDR1 MDHEN, CDR2 SYDVKM. The V gene lost 8 bases and the J gene lost 1 base, with 13 bases spanning the gap. The CDR3 is CASYSWQGTDTQYF. The CDR3 DNA reads as TGTGCCAGCTATTCCTGGCAGGGCACAGATACGCAGTATTTT.

A word on this clonotype: This may be a read error: a much more frequent sequence differs by one nucleotide. This sequence joins TRBV19 and TRBJ1-5, with a tentative D call TRBD1 (5 bases). The CDR3 is 17 residues long. V was cut by 6 bases and J by 0 bases, with 18 bases left in between. Germline CDR1 LNHDA, CDR2 SQIVND (reference sequence). The CDR3 region has the DNA TGTGCCAGTAGCCGGTCATTGGGACGGTATAGCAATCAGCCCCAGCATTTT. Amino acids: CASSRSLGRYSNQPQHF.